This TCR beta chain was recorded in a study of blood T cell repertoires in COVID-19. This CDR3 is built from 15 residues. The V gene's germline CDR1 is MGHRA and CDR2 YSYEKL. The V end was cut by 1 base, the J end by 8 bases, with 14 bases between. This clone appeared a few times. Libraries were prepared by immunoSEQ multiplex PCR; TCRdb keeps only in-frame clonotypes and omits some of them. The data show 60,000 to 80,000 clones, approximately 85% seen once. The genes are TRBV4-1 and TRBJ1-4; no clear D gene. What was sequenced was peripheral blood. This receptor was obtained from a man over 45 with acute or convalescent COVID-19. CDR3 residues: CASSQVAGYNEKLFF. The DNA for the CDR3 is TGCGCCAGCAGCCAAGTCGCGGGATATAACGAAAAACTGTTTTTT.